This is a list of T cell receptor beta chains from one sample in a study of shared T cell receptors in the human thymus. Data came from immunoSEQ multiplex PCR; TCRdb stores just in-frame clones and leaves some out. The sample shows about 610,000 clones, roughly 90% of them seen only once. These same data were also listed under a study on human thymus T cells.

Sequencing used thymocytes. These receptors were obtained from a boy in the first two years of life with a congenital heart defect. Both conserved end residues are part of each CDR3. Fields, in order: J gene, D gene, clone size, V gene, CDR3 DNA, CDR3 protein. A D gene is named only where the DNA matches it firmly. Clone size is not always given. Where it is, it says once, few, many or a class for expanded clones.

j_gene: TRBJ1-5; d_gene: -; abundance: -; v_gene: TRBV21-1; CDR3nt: TGTGCCAGCAGCAAAGGGGGCCAGTCTAGCAATCAGCCCCAGCATTTT; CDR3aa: CASSKGGQSSNQPQHF
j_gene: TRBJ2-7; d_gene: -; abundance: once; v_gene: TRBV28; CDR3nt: TGTGCCAGCAGTTTAGCTAACGGGAAGGATGCCGAGCAGTACTTC; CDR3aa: CASSLANGKDAEQYF
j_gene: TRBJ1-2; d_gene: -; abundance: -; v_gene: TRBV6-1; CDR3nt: TGTGCCAGCTGTACAACAGGGTTAGCTAACTATGGCTACACCTTC; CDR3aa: CASCTTGLANYGYTF
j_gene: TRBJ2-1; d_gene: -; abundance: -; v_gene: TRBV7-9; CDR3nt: TGTGCCGCCCCGGGCGGGTACAATGAGCAGTTCTTC; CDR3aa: CAAPGGYNEQFF
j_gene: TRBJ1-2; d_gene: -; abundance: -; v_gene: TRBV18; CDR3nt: TGTGCCACCCCCTACATGTGGGGAGTGGCGTACACCTTC; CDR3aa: CATPYMWGVAYTF
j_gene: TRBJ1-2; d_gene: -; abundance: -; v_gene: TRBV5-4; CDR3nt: TGTGCCAGCAGCCCAAACATGGAGGGCGGCTACACCTTC; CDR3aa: CASSPNMEGGYTF
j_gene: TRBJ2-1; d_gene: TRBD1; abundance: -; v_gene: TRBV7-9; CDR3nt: TGTGCCAGCAGCCCGGGACAGGGGGAGCATGAGCAGTTCTTC; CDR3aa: CASSPGQGEHEQFF
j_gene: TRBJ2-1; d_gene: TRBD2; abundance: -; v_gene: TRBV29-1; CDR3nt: TGCAGCGTTGAAGTACTAGCGGGAGCCCCCAATGAGCAGTTCTTC; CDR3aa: CSVEVLAGAPNEQFF
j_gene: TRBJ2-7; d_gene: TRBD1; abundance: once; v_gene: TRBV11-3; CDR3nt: TGTGCCAGCAGCTCTGACCTGGGACAGTTCTACGAGCAGTACTTC; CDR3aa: CASSSDLGQFYEQYF
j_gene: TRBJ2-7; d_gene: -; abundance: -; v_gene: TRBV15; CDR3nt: TGTGCCACCAGCAGGGCGGGGCCGGAGGGAGGCTACGAGCAGTACTTC; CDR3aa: CATSRAGPEGGYEQYF
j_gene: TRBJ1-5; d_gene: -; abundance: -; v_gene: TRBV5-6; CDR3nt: TGTGCCAGCAGCTCCAGGGGTAAGGGCAATCAGCCCCAGCATTTT; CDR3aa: CASSSRGKGNQPQHF
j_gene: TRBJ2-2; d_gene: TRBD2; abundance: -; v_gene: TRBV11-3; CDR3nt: TGTGCCAGCAGCCGGGGACTAGCGGGAGATGAAGGCGGGGAGCTGTTTTTT; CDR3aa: CASSRGLAGDEGGELFF
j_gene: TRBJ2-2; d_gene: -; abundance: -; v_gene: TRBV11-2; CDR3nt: TGTGCCAGCAGCCCCCAACAGATGGGGCCCGGGGAGCTGTTTTTT; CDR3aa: CASSPQQMGPGELFF
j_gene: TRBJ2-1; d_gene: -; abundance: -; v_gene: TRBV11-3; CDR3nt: TGTGCCAGCAGCTTAGACCCACGGGACTCTCTTACGAATGAGCAGTTCTTC; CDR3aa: CASSLDPRDSLTNEQFF
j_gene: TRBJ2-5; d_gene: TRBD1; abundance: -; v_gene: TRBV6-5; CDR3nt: TGTGCCAGCAGACAGGGGCCGTACCAAGAGACCCAGTACTTC; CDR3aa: CASRQGPYQETQYF
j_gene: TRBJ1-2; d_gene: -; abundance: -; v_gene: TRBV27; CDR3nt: TGTGCCAGCAGTTTAGATCGTCACAGGCCTCTGGATGGCTACACCTTC; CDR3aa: CASSLDRHRPLDGYTF
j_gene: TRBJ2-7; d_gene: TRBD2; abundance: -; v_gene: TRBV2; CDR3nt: TGTGCCAGCAGACCCCCCCGGGACAAAAGCGGGAGCGGGGGGGACTACGAGCAGTACTTC; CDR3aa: CASRPPRDKSGSGGDYEQYF
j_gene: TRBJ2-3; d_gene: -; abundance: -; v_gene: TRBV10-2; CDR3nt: TGCGCCAGCAGTGATAAGCGCCTAGAGTCCGATACGCAGTATTTT; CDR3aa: CASSDKRLESDTQYF
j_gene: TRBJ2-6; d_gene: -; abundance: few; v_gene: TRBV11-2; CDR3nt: TGTGCCAGCAGCTTAGGTGTCAGGGAATATGGGGCCAACGTCCTGACTTTC; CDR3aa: CASSLGVREYGANVLTF
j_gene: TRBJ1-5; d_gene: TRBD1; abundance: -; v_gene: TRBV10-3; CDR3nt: TGTGCCATCAGTGAGTCGGGCAGGGGGGATCAGCCCCAGCATTTT; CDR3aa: CAISESGRGDQPQHF
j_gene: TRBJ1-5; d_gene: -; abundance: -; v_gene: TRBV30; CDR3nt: TGTGCCTGGAGTGAGGGAAGAGGGGGGGCCCCTAATCAGCCCCAGCATTTT; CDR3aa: CAWSEGRGGAPNQPQHF
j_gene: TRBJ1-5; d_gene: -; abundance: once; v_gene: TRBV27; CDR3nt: TGTGCCAGCAGTCCGCAACCGGGACATAGCAATCAGCCCCAGCATTTT; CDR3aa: CASSPQPGHSNQPQHF
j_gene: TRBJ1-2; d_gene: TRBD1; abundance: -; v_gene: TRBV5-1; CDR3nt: TGCGCCAGCACGGGACAGGGGGCGCCCGGCTACACCTTC; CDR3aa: CASTGQGAPGYTF
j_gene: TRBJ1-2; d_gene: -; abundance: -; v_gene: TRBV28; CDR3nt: TGTGCCAGCAGCAACCTCCGGGAACCCAAGACATCTGGCTACACCTTC; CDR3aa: CASSNLREPKTSGYTF
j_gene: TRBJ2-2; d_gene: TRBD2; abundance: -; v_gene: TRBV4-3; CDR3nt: TGCGCCAGCAGCCAAGATAGGGGACTAGCGGGGATGACCGGGGAGCTGTTTTTT; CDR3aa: CASSQDRGLAGMTGELFF
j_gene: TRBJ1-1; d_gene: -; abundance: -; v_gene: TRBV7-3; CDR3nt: TGTGCCAGCAGCCAGGGAGCAGGGACTTTGAACACTGAAGCTTTCTTT; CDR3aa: CASSQGAGTLNTEAFF
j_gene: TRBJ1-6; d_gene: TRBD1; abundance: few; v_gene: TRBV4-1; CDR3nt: TGCGCCAGCAGCCAAGGCCGGGACAGGGGGTCGGGGTCACCCCTCCACTTT; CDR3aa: CASSQGRDRGSGSPLHF